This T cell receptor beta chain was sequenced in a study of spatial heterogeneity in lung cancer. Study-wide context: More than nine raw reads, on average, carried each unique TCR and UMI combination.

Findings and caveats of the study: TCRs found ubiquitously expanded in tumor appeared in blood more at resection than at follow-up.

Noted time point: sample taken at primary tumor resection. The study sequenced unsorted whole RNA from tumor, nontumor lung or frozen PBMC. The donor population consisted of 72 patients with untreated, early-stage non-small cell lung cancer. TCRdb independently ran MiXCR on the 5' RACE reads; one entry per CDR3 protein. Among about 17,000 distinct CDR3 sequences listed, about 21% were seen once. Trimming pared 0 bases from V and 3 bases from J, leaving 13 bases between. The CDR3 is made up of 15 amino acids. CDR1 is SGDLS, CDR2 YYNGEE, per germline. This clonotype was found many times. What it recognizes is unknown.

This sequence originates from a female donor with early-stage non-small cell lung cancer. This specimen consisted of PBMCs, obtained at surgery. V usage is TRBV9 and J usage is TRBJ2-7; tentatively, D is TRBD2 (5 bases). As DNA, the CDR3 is TGTGCCAGCAGCGTAGCTCCGGGAAGTGGCTACGAGCAGTACTTC. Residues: CASSVAPGSGYEQYF. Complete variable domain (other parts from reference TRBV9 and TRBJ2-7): DSGVTQTPKHLITATGQRVTLRCSPRSGDLSVYWYQQSLDQGLQFLIQYYNGEERAKGNILERFSAQQFPDLHSELNLSSLELGDSALYFCASSVAPGSGYEQYFGPGTRLTVT.